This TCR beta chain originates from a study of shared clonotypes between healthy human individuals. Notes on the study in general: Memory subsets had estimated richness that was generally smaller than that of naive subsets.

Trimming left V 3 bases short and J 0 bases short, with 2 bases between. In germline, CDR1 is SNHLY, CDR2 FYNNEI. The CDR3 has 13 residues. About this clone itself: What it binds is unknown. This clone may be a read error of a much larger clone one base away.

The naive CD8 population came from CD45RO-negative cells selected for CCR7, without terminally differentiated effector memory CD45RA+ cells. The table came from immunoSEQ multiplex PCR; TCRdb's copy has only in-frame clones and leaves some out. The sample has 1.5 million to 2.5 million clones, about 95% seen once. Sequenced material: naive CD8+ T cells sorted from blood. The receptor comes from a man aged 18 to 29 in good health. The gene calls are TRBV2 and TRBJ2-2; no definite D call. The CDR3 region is CASSDSNTGELFF. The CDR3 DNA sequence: TGTGCCAGCAGTGACTCGAACACCGGGGAGCTGTTTTTT.